The clone carrying this T cell receptor (beta chain) appeared a few times. Its target is unknown. The sample belongs to a study of T cells after yellow fever vaccination. 5'RACE template switching generated TCR cDNA, adding a universal primer site and UMIs. Each CDR3 protein gets one entry after TCRdb re-called the 5' RACE reads with MiXCR. The profile covers some 150,000 distinct CDR3 sequences, with around 9.3% appearing a single time and roughly 40% taken by the ten largest. The V gene's germline CDR1 is SGHDT and CDR2 YYEEEE. Unmatched junction bases numbered 10, after V lost 4 bases and J lost 8 bases. There are 14 residues in the CDR3. Study conclusions and caveats: The secondary response was weaker but peaked faster, day 5 versus 15. A small proportion of clonotypes was detected in both the CD4 and CD8 compartments.

Sample: CD8+ T cells sorted from PBMCs, taken 45 days after the yellow fever booster vaccination. This TCR derives from a man younger than 35 who received the YFV17D yellow fever vaccine. The rearrangement joins TRBV5-6 to TRBJ1-1; 8 bases match TRBD1. The CDR3, as DNA: TGTGCCAGCAGCCCGGGACAGGCCACCGTCGAAGCTTTCTTT. Its protein is CASSPGQATVEAFF.